This T cell receptor (beta chain) was recovered during a study of monozygotic twins with inflammatory bowel disease. Study outcomes and limitations: IBD patients shared fewer clonotypes with other individuals than healthy twins, especially patients with disease activity signs. Lower TCRbeta diversity (inverse Simpson) was seen in IBD patients than in healthy co-twins.

From its re-call of the 5' RACE reads, TCRdb lists each CDR3 protein once, without DNA. The sample holds about 170,000 distinct CDR3 sequences. RNA in its total form was extracted from whole blood, and T cells were not sorted. This CDR3 region has 13 residues. As regards this clonotype: What it recognizes is unknown.

The rearrangement joins TRBV12-3 or TRBV12-4 to TRBJ1-1. Input material: blood. The TCR originated in a human donor with ulcerative colitis or Crohn's disease, or a healthy co-twin of an affected twin (not recorded which). CDR3 residues: CASSLSGDFEAFF.